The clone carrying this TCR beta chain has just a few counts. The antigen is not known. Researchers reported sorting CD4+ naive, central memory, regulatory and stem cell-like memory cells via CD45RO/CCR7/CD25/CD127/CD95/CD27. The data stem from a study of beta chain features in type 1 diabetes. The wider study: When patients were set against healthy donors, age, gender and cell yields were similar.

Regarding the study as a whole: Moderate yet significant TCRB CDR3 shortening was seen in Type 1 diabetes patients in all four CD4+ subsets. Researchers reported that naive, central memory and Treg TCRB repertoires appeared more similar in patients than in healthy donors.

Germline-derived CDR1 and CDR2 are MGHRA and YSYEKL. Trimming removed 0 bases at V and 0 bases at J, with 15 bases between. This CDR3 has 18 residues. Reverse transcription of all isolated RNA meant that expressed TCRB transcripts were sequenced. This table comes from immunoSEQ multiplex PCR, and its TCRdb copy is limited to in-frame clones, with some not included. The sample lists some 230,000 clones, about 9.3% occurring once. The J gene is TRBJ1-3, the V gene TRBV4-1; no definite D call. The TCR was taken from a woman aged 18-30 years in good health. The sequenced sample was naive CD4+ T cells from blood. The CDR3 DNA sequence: TGCGCCAGCAGCCAAGATAGAAGCCTCTCATACTCTGGAAACACCATATATTTT. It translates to CASSQDRSLSYSGNTIYF.